These 28 T cell receptor beta chains came from one sample sequenced in a study of siplizumab effects on memory and regulatory T cells. Profiling relied on immunoSEQ multiplex PCR, and the TCRdb table lists in-frame clones only, not all of them. Of 70,000 or so clones listed, around 90% are singletons. Sequencing was done on a sample of CD8+ T cells sorted from blood. The receptors derive from a human donor in good health.

V usage is TRBV7-9 and J usage is TRBJ2-3; 12 bases agree with TRBD2. V was clipped by 6 bases and J by 0 bases; unmatched bases: 4. CDR1 and CDR2 from the germline V gene are SEHNR and FQNEAQ (reference sequence). The CDR3 is made up of 16 amino acids. The DNA of the CDR3 is TGTGCCAGCAGTTCTGGGACTAGCGGGAGCACAGATACGCAGTATTTT. As protein: CASSSGTSGSTDTQYF.

The chain combines TRBV7-9 with TRBJ2-3; 9 positions agree with TRBD1. This CDR3 contains 18 residues. Unmatched junction bases numbered 15, after V lost 5 bases and J lost 3 bases. Germline V gives CDR1 SEHNR, CDR2 FQNEAQ (reference sequence). The CDR3 sequence is CASSNLPQGADLTDTQYF. Written as DNA, the CDR3 is TGTGCCAGCAGCAACCTACCACAGGGGGCGGACCTGACAGATACGCAGTATTTT. The full variable domain, its missing parts supplied by reference TRBV7-9 and TRBJ2-3, is DTGVSQNPRHKITKRGQNVTFRCDPISEHNRLYWYRQTLGQGPEFLTYFQNEAQLEKSRLLSDRFSAERPKGSFSTLEIQRTEQGDSAMYLCASSNLPQGADLTDTQYFGPGTRLTVL.

The V call is TRBV27, the J call TRBJ1-1; 8 bases are a match to TRBD1. Germline V gene data show CDR1 as MNHEY and CDR2 as SMNVEV (reference sequence). The CDR3 consists of 14 residues. After removal of 6 bases from V and 3 bases from J, the junction contained 6 bases not matched to a gene. The CDR3 protein is CASREGTGDTEAFF. The CDR3 DNA is TGTGCCAGCAGGGAAGGGACAGGTGACACTGAAGCTTTCTTT.

This chain joins TRBV4-1 and TRBJ1-2; D might be TRBD1 (5 bases). Germline V gives CDR1 MGHRA, CDR2 YSYEKL. Trimming removed 7 bases at V and 4 bases at J, with 22 bases between. This CDR3 is 16 amino acids long. Here the CDR3 DNA reads TGCGCCAGCACCAGGACCCTCGGGAGGGGAATCTATGGCTACACCTTC. The encoded protein is CASTRTLGRGIYGYTF.

This sequence joins TRBV20-1 and TRBJ1-2; no clear D. This CDR3 has 10 amino acids. In germline, CDR1 is DFQATT, CDR2 SNEGSKA (reference sequence). The CDR3 protein is CSANENGYTF. CDR3 bases: TGCAGCGCCAACGAAAATGGCTACACCTTC.

The gene calls are TRBV7-3 and TRBJ2-1; 7 nucleotides align to TRBD2. There are 14 residues in the CDR3. CDR1 and CDR2 (germline): SGHTA, FQGTGA. The V gene end was trimmed by 2 bases and the J gene end by 4 bases; junction bases not matched to a gene: 2. The CDR3 spells CASSLAGDYNEQFF. CDR3 sequence (DNA): TGTGCCAGCAGCTTAGCGGGAGATTACAATGAGCAGTTCTTC.

The J gene is TRBJ2-1, the V gene TRBV2, with 8 bases identical to TRBD1. Germline V gene data show CDR1 as SNHLY and CDR2 as FYNNEI. Trimming at V came to 6 bases and at J to 4 bases, leaving 5 bases not matched to a gene. This CDR3 contains 14 residues. Here the CDR3 reads CASREQGVYNEQFF. The CDR3 nucleotides are TGTGCCAGCAGGGAACAGGGGGTTTACAATGAGCAGTTCTTC.

The chain employs TRBV27 and TRBJ1-5, with a possible D match to TRBD1 (6 bases). The germline V and J ends were trimmed by 2 bases and 4 bases, with 9 bases remaining between them. In germline, CDR1 is MNHEY, CDR2 SMNVEV (reference sequence). The CDR3 consists of 14 residues. This chain's CDR3 is CASSLGGWNQPQHF. DNA of the CDR3: TGTGCCAGCAGTTTAGGGGGCTGGAATCAGCCCCAGCATTTT.

The gene calls are TRBV27 and TRBJ1-1; the D is unclear. The CDR3 is 16 amino acids. Germline V gives CDR1 MNHEY, CDR2 SMNVEV (reference sequence). Deletions cut 1 base from V and 2 bases from J, with 14 bases between. As DNA, the CDR3 is TGTGCCAGCAGTTTATACTCTGGGCCCTTAAACACTGAAGCTTTCTTT. Encoded protein: CASSLYSGPLNTEAFF.

The rearrangement links TRBV7-9 to TRBJ1-1; no clear D. Trimming pared 3 bases from V and 2 bases from J, leaving 10 bases between. The CDR3 sequence is 14 residues long. Germline loops: CDR1 SEHNR, CDR2 FQNEAQ (reference sequence). CDR3 in DNA: TGTGCCAGCAGCTTCGCGAGGGTCAACACTGAAGCTTTCTTT. It specifies CASSFARVNTEAFF.

The count of this clone is one. In nucleotides, the CDR3 is TGTGCCAGCAGTTTATCGGTCGACTACACTGAAGCTTTCTTT. This codes for CASSLSVDYTEAFF. V and J are TRBV27 and TRBJ1-1; no clear D. CDR3 length: 14 residues. Germline assignment: CDR1 MNHEY and CDR2 SMNVEV (reference sequence). V lost 0 bases and J lost 3, with 8 bases in between.

This sequence joins TRBV7-9 and TRBJ2-5; unclear D gene. Trimming left V 2 bases short and J 1 base short, with 2 bases between. The CDR3 extends over 12 amino acids. Germline assignment: CDR1 SEHNR and CDR2 FQNEAQ (reference sequence). CDR3 loop: CASSLPQETQYF. CDR3 coding DNA: TGTGCCAGCAGCTTACCCCAAGAGACCCAGTACTTC.

The rearrangement uses TRBV14 and TRBJ2-6; D ambiguous. CDR3 length: 16 amino acids. The germline V gene has CDR1 SGHDN and CDR2 FVKESK. Between the trimmed V and J ends, which lost 3 bases and 4 bases, there was a span of 13 bases. This CDR3 is CASSQAGLTGANVLTF. The DNA for the CDR3 is TGTGCCAGCAGCCAGGCAGGTCTTACAGGGGCCAACGTCCTGACTTTC.

This rearrangement joins TRBV7-9 to TRBJ2-7; TRBD2 might be the D (6 bases). CDR3 length equals 16 residues. The V end lost 1 base, the J end lost 4 bases, and 17 bases lay between the germline ends. Germline V gene data show CDR1 as SEHNR and CDR2 as FQNEAQ (reference sequence). The CDR3 loop reads CASSLGGSGGRYEQYF. CDR3 bases: TGTGCCAGCAGCTTAGGGGGCTCCGGAGGGAGGTACGAGCAGTACTTC.

The chain uses TRBV27 and TRBJ2-7, with D unresolved. The germline V and J ends were trimmed by 2 bases and 7 bases, with 9 bases remaining between them. Germline V gives CDR1 MNHEY, CDR2 SMNVEV (reference sequence). The length of the CDR3 is 12 residues. Written as DNA, the CDR3 is TGTGCCAGCAGTTTACCGACTGGGGAGCAGTACTTC. This codes for CASSLPTGEQYF.

The genes are TRBV6-5 and TRBJ1-2; no definite D call. The CDR3 length is 15 residues. Germline V gene data show CDR1 as MNHEY and CDR2 as SVGAGI. Trimming left V 7 bases short and J 8 bases short, with 23 bases between. The CDR3 DNA is TGTGCCAGCACCGAGGGCAGGAACCTGCTTGGGGGCTACACCTTC. Translated: CASTEGRNLLGGYTF.

The chain uses TRBV9 and TRBJ2-2; possibly TRBD2 for D (5 bases). Germline-derived CDR1 and CDR2 are SGDLS and YYNGEE. This CDR3 has 15 amino acids. Trimming removed 4 bases at V and 2 bases at J, with 12 bases between. The CDR3 DNA reads as TGTGCCAGCAGCACCCCGGGATATAACACCGGGGAGCTGTTTTTT. Protein: CASSTPGYNTGELFF.

This clone has only one observation. This chain uses TRBV6-5 with TRBJ1-2; a possible D gene is TRBD1 (5 bases). The germline V gene has CDR1 MNHEY and CDR2 SVGAGI. The CDR3 is made up of 10 amino acids. V was pared by 7 bases and J by 5 bases, with 5 bases between. CDR3 residues: CASKGYGYTF. The CDR3 coding sequence is TGTGCCAGCAAGGGGTATGGCTACACCTTC.

The rearrangement uses TRBV11-2 and TRBJ2-1; 13 bases line up with TRBD2. Trimming at V came to 5 bases and at J to 5 bases, leaving 3 bases not matched to a gene. The CDR3 runs 15 residues. Germline V gives CDR1 SGHAT, CDR2 FQNNGV. The CDR3 bases are TGTGCCAGCAGCCTAACTAGCGGGAGGGACAATGAGCAGTTCTTC. It translates to CASSLTSGRDNEQFF.

V usage is TRBV7-6 and J usage is TRBJ2-1, with D unclear. Trimming cost V 1 base and J 6 bases, with 7 bases left between them. CDR3 length: 13 residues. The germline V gene has CDR1 SGHVS and CDR2 FNYEAQ. The CDR3 nucleotides read TGTGCCAGCAGCTTAGGTGGCGGCAATGAGCAGTTCTTC. Amino acids: CASSLGGGNEQFF. Supplemented by reference TRBV7-6 and TRBJ2-1, the full variable domain reads GAGVSQSPRYKVTKRGQDVALRCDPISGHVSLYWYRQALGQGPEFLTYFNYEAQQDKSGLPNDRFSAERPEGSISTLTIQRTEQRDSAMYRCASSLGGGNEQFFGPGTRLTVL.

CDR3 in amino acids: CASSPDGYSNQPQHF. For the CDR3, the DNA is TGTGCCAGTAGTCCCGACGGGTATAGCAATCAGCCCCAGCATTTT. The V call is TRBV19, the J call TRBJ1-5; no definite D call. Germline V gene lookup returns CDR1 LNHDA and CDR2 SQIVND (reference sequence). Deletions cut 5 bases from V and 0 bases from J, with 11 bases between. This CDR3 comprises 15 residues.

The V call is TRBV10-3, the J call TRBJ2-7, with unresolved D. V shed 0 bases and J shed 3 bases, with 9 bases lying between them. The germline gives CDR1 ENHRY, CDR2 SYGVKD. The CDR3 runs to 14 residues. The CDR3, as DNA: TGTGCCATCAGTGAGTCTGGACGGTACTACGAGCAGTACTTC. Translation gives CAISESGRYYEQYF.

The chain combines TRBV29-1 with TRBJ2-2, with D maybe TRBD1 (6 bases). Germline CDR1 is SQVTM and CDR2 is ANQGSEA. The length of the CDR3 is 13 residues. V gave up 2 bases and J gave up 4 bases, with 8 bases separating them. The CDR3, as DNA: TGCAGCGTTGAAAGGGGGAGCACCGGGGAGCTGTTTTTT. This sequence encodes CSVERGSTGELFF.

The V and J genes are TRBV5-6 and TRBJ2-2; TRBD2 matches at 10 bases. The CDR3 is 14 amino acids. V shed 1 base, J shed 7 bases, and the junction held 1 base outside the gene matches. Germline CDR1 is SGHDT and CDR2 is YYEEEE. Here the CDR3 reads CASSLTSGIGELFF. DNA of the CDR3: TGTGCCAGCAGCTTGACTAGCGGGATCGGGGAGCTGTTTTTT.

The chain combines TRBV19 with TRBJ2-5; tentative D call: TRBD1 (5 bases). CDR1 is LNHDA and CDR2 is SQIVND in the germline V gene (reference sequence). With 4 bases removed from V and 2 bases from J, the gap between germline ends came to 14 bases. This CDR3 spans 15 amino acids. CDR3 loop: CASSTQVKGQETQYF. Here the CDR3 DNA reads TGTGCCAGTAGTACCCAGGTGAAGGGGCAAGAGACCCAGTACTTC.

The chain combines TRBV27 with TRBJ2-2; D remains ambiguous. The CDR3 spans 12 residues. The germline gives CDR1 MNHEY, CDR2 SMNVEV (reference sequence). The V and J ends lost 8 bases and 4 bases respectively, with 8 bases between them. CDR3 in amino acids: CASSVGTGELFF. CDR3 bases: TGTGCCAGCTCAGTGGGCACCGGGGAGCTGTTTTTT.

The chain links TRBV4-1 to TRBJ2-1, with D uncertain. This CDR3 region has 14 residues. Trimming took 4 bases from V and 1 from J, leaving 8 bases between them. Germline V lookup: CDR1 MGHRA, CDR2 YSYEKL. The CDR3 sequence is CASSLLGSYNEQFF. DNA of the CDR3: TGCGCCAGCAGCCTCCTAGGATCCTACAATGAGCAGTTCTTC.

The V gene is TRBV5-6, the J gene TRBJ2-7; weak D call: TRBD1 (5 bases). The CDR3 runs to 15 residues. Trimming shortened V by 0 bases and J by 7 bases, and 17 bases separated the two germline ends. Germline V gene data show CDR1 as SGHDT and CDR2 as YYEEEE. The CDR3 nucleotides read TGTGCCAGCAGCTTGGTCGGCAGGGCCCGTGAAGAGCAGTACTTC. Its translation: CASSLVGRAREEQYF.